These 2 T cell receptor beta chains share one sample of origin, sequenced in a study of response to subunit inactivated influenza vaccine. TCRdb itself ran the RT-PCR reads through MiXCR, one entry per CDR3 protein. The table has around 760,000 distinct CDR3 sequences, approximately 14% seen once. This specimen consisted of PBMCs from blood, obtained less than 15 days before vaccination. The receptor source for this set is a man aged 50 or older who received an inactivated influenza vaccine.

This clonotype was recorded many times. V is TRBV20-1 and J is TRBJ2-5; 12 bases line up with TRBD2. The junction had 2 bases not matched to a gene; V was cut back by 8 bases and J by 1 base. CDR3 length: 13 amino acids. Germline assignment: CDR1 DFQATT and CDR2 SNEGSKA (reference sequence). CDR3 region: CSPGLAGQETQYF. The CDR3 DNA reads TGCAGTCCGGGACTAGCGGGCCAAGAGACCCAGTACTTC.

CDR3: CSARLQDPDTQYF. The CDR3 DNA reads TGCAGTGCTAGACTCCAGGACCCAGATACGCAGTATTTT. This sequence joins TRBV20-1 and TRBJ2-3; D not certain. Germline loops: CDR1 DFQATT, CDR2 SNEGSKA (reference sequence). V was clipped by 2 bases and J by 4 bases, with 10 bases between them. The CDR3 loop spans 13 amino acids.